A selection of T cell receptor beta chains follows, all from one sample in a study of T cell responses to AZD1222 COVID-19 vaccine. The protocol was immunoSEQ multiplex PCR, while the TCRdb copy is restricted to in-frame clones and leaves out a portion. The table records 130,000 or so clones, 85% to 90% of them present only once. Material: peripheral blood, obtained on day 0 of AZD1222 vaccination. These TCRs come from an adult in good health. Both conserved end residues are part of each CDR3. D genes are given only for firm matches. The size entry is marked missing in some rows and otherwise reads once, few, many or a size class.

TRBV5-4	TRBJ2-7	NA	NA	TGTGCCAGCAGCTTGGGGACAGACTCCTACGAGCAGTACTTC	CASSLGTDSYEQYF
TRBV4-1	TRBJ2-3	few	TRBD2	TGCGCCAGCAGCCCACTAGCGGGGGGGCCCCCAGATACGCAGTATTTT	CASSPLAGGPPDTQYF
TRBV19	TRBJ2-7	NA	NA	TGTGCCAGTAGTCCTTTCCAGGGCTCCTACGAGCAGTACTTC	CASSPFQGSYEQYF
TRBV28	TRBJ1-1	NA	NA	TGTGCCAGCAGTTTGGGCCTTTCAGGGAACACTGAAGCTTTCTTT	CASSLGLSGNTEAFF
TRBV5-6	TRBJ2-5	NA	NA	TGTGCCAGCAGCCTGTGGGGGGCAGAGACCCAGTACTTC	CASSLWGAETQYF
TRBV7-9	TRBJ2-3	NA	NA	TGTGCCAGCATCCCGGCAGGGGTTTCCACAGATACGCAGTATTTT	CASIPAGVSTDTQYF
TRBV6-5	TRBJ2-7	NA	NA	TGTGCCAGCAGCCGCCCTGGACACTTCTACGAGCAGTACTTC	CASSRPGHFYEQYF
TRBV20-1	TRBJ1-1	NA	NA	TGCAGTGCTCCGTTTGTTTCGGCAGGTTTCTTT	CSAPFVSAGFF
TRBV5-1	TRBJ1-1	NA	TRBD1	TGCGCCAGCAGCGGCTCAGGGGGGAACACTGAAGCTTTCTTT	CASSGSGGNTEAFF
TRBV29-1	TRBJ2-5	once	NA	TGCAGCGTTGATCCAGGGAATCTCCAGACCCAGTACTTC	CSVDPGNLQTQYF
TRBV5-5	TRBJ2-7	NA	NA	TGTGCCAGCAGCCGCGACACCTACGAGCAGTACTTC	CASSRDTYEQYF
TRBV29-1	TRBJ2-4	NA	NA	TGCAGCGTTGAAGAGTTGGGGTGGGACCGCGTACCGTACTTC	CSVEELGWDRVPYF
TRBV19	TRBJ1-1	NA	NA	TGTGCCAGTAGTACCCTCGGCTCAGGGTTGAACACTGAAGCTTTCTTT	CASSTLGSGLNTEAFF
TRBV28	TRBJ1-6	NA	NA	TGTGCCAGTGAAGAAGGCCACAAATCTTCACCCCTCCACTTT	CASEEGHKSSPLHF
TRBV7-2	TRBJ1-5	NA	TRBD1	TGTGCCAGCAGCTCACAGGGGGCGGATCAGCCCCAGCATTTT	CASSSQGADQPQHF
TRBV7-8	TRBJ2-7	NA	TRBD2	TGTGCCAGCAGCTTTCCTAGCGGGGACTCCTACGAGCAGTACTTC	CASSFPSGDSYEQYF
TRBV5-5	TRBJ1-5	once	NA	TGTGCCAGCAGCTTTGGGCAGGTGAAAAATCAGCCCCAGCATTTT	CASSFGQVKNQPQHF
TRBV7-2	TRBJ1-5	NA	NA	TGTGCCAGCAGCTCGAGGGCCGGTGCGGAGCCCCAGCATTTT	CASSSRAGAEPQHF
TRBV30	TRBJ2-1	NA	TRBD1	TGTGCCTGGAGTGAGCCCAGGGGGCGTGGGGGGCAGTTCTTC	CAWSEPRGRGGQFF
TRBV5-1	TRBJ1-1	NA	TRBD1	TGCGCCAGCAGCGCGCAGGGGGCTGGGGACACTGAAGCTTTCTTT	CASSAQGAGDTEAFF
TRBV19	TRBJ1-5	NA	NA	TGTGCCACCCGTGGACAGCTCGTCGGTGGTCAGCCCCAGCATTTT	CATRGQLVGGQPQHF
TRBV7-2	TRBJ1-6	NA	NA	TGTGCCAGCAGCCAATTGGGTAGTCCACCCCTCCACTTT	CASSQLGSPPLHF
TRBV29-1	TRBJ1-5	NA	TRBD1	TGCAGCGTTGCCGCAGACAGGGATCAGCCCCAGCATTTT	CSVAADRDQPQHF
TRBV30	TRBJ1-1	few	NA	TGTGCCTGGAGTCCAGGGAGACATGTGAACACTGAAGCTTTCTTT	CAWSPGRHVNTEAFF
TRBV6-2/TRBV6-3	TRBJ2-1	few	TRBD2	TGTGCCAGCAGTTATTTGGATAGCGGGGCGAGCTCCTACAATGAGCAGTTCTTC	CASSYLDSGASSYNEQFF
TRBV7-2	TRBJ2-7	NA	TRBD1	TGTGCCAGCAGCGTAGGACAGGGCACATACGAGCAGTACTTC	CASSVGQGTYEQYF
TRBV5-1	TRBJ1-5	NA	NA	TGCGCCAGCAGCTTAATGCAGGGTGGACAGCCCCAGCATTTT	CASSLMQGGQPQHF
TRBV9	TRBJ2-1	NA	NA	TGTGCCAGCAGCGTAGCCCCCGGGCAGGGCCCGAGGCGGGAGCAGTTCTTC	CASSVAPGQGPRREQFF
TRBV7-2	TRBJ1-1	NA	NA	TGTGCCAGCAGCTTAGAAACCCGGATGTGGGACACTGAAGCTTTCTTT	CASSLETRMWDTEAFF
TRBV6-2/TRBV6-3	TRBJ2-3	NA	NA	TGTGCCAGCAGTTACTCGACACGACTCGGAGGCACAGATACGCAGTATTTT	CASSYSTRLGGTDTQYF
TRBV19	TRBJ2-7	once	NA	TGTGCCAGTAGTGGGCGTAGAGACGAGCAGTACTTC	CASSGRRDEQYF
TRBV21-1	TRBJ1-2	NA	NA	TGTGCCAGCAGCGCAAGGGGGCAGGACTATGGCTACACCTTC	CASSARGQDYGYTF
TRBV18	TRBJ2-7	once	TRBD1	TGTGCCAGCTCAAAGGGGGCACAAACCTACGAGCAGTACTTC	CASSKGAQTYEQYF
TRBV28	TRBJ2-7	NA	NA	TGTGCCAGCAGTTTATTGGGGGGACAAGGAGTCCACGAGCAGTACTTC	CASSLLGGQGVHEQYF
TRBV12-5	TRBJ2-3	NA	NA	TGTGCTAGTGGTACATTTCCGCCCCGGAGCACAGATACGCAGTATTTT	CASGTFPPRSTDTQYF
TRBV4-3	TRBJ2-7	once	NA	TGCGCCAGCAGCCAAGAGGCGGGGTACGAGCAGTACTTC	CASSQEAGYEQYF
TRBV15	TRBJ1-1	NA	NA	TGTGCCACCAGCAGAGGCGGGGGACCGGAAGCTTTCTTT	CATSRGGGPEAFF
TRBV7-9	TRBJ1-2	NA	TRBD1	TGTGCCAGCAGCTTTTTGGTAGGGGGCTCCAACCTCTATGGCTACACCTTC	CASSFLVGGSNLYGYTF
TRBV9	TRBJ2-3	NA	NA	TGTGCCAGCAGCGTAGCTGGAACTAGCACAGATACGCAGTATTTT	CASSVAGTSTDTQYF
TRBV27	TRBJ2-7	few	NA	TGTGCCAGCAGTTTAACCAGGGCCTCCTACGAGCAGTACTTC	CASSLTRASYEQYF
TRBV18	TRBJ1-5	NA	NA	TGTGCCAGCTCACAACAACGTCCGGATAGCAATCAGCCCCAGCATTTT	CASSQQRPDSNQPQHF
TRBV27	TRBJ1-5	NA	NA	TGTGCCAGCAGTTTATCGTCCCAGGGAAGTCGTCAGCCCCAGCATTTT	CASSLSSQGSRQPQHF
TRBV4-3	TRBJ1-3	NA	NA	TGCGCCAGCAGCCAAGATCGGCGGATCTCTGGAAACACCATATATTTT	CASSQDRRISGNTIYF
TRBV5-1	TRBJ2-1	NA	NA	TGCGCCAGCAGCTTGGGGCTAGCGATAGATGAGCAGTTCTTC	CASSLGLAIDEQFF
TRBV4-2	TRBJ2-7	NA	TRBD1	TGTGCCAGCAGCGACCGGGACAGGGTGTACGAGCAGTACTTC	CASSDRDRVYEQYF
TRBV24-1	TRBJ2-5	NA	TRBD2	TGTGCCACCAGTGACTGGGAGGGGACCCAGTACTTC	CATSDWEGTQYF
TRBV7-9	TRBJ1-5	NA	NA	TGTGCCAGCAGCTTAGCTCGGGGGGGCGGTCAGCCCCAGCATTTT	CASSLARGGGQPQHF
TRBV6-5	TRBJ1-5	NA	TRBD1	TGTGCCAGCAGTTCCGGGACAGGGGTGAATCAGCCCCAGCATTTT	CASSSGTGVNQPQHF
TRBV20-1	TRBJ1-2	NA	NA	TGCAGCACGTATGGCTACACCTTC	CSTYGYTF
TRBV29-1	TRBJ2-5	NA	NA	TGCAGCGTTGATCGCCAGGGTGGAGAGACCCAGTACTTC	CSVDRQGGETQYF
TRBV6-5	TRBJ1-1	NA	NA	TGTGCCAGCAGTTACCGTGACTTGGGGAACACTGAAGCTTTCTTT	CASSYRDLGNTEAFF
TRBV18	TRBJ1-2	NA	NA	TGTGCCAGCTCACCATCTCAACAGGGCCCCTATGGCTACACCTTC	CASSPSQQGPYGYTF
TRBV5-1	TRBJ2-7	NA	TRBD1	TGCGCCAGCAGCTTCGACAGGGGGCCGGGGGAGCAGTACTTC	CASSFDRGPGEQYF
TRBV28	TRBJ1-2	NA	NA	TGTGCCAGCAGTTTTGCCCGGGCTGGGGGCGGAGGCTACACCTTC	CASSFARAGGGGYTF
TRBV11-2	TRBJ2-7	NA	NA	TGTGCCAGCAGCTTAGAGACTACCACGCACTTC	CASSLETTTHF
TRBV7-2	TRBJ2-7	NA	NA	TGTGCCAGCAGCTTTGGGTTAGGTAAAGGGTACGAGCAGTACTTC	CASSFGLGKGYEQYF
TRBV5-1	TRBJ1-5	NA	NA	TGCGCCAGCAGTCTACTGGGAGGGACCAGCAATCAGCCCCAGCATTTT	CASSLLGGTSNQPQHF
TRBV3-1/TRBV3-2	TRBJ1-5	NA	NA	TGTGCCAGCAGCCAAGATGCAGGGATTAGCAATCAGCCCCAGCATTTT	CASSQDAGISNQPQHF
TRBV11-2	TRBJ2-1	once	NA	TGTGCCAGCAGCCCGATCAGGGGCAGGGGATACAATGAGCAGTTCTTC	CASSPIRGRGYNEQFF